This T cell receptor (beta chain) was sequenced in a study of blood T cell repertoires in COVID-19. Across the whole study: T cells, B-cell-depleted T cells, or PBMCs provided the cDNA or gDNA that served as material.

Source study methods: Using reference gene primer amplification, nucleated cell counts were estimated. Profiling relied on immunoSEQ multiplex PCR, and the TCRdb table lists in-frame clones only, not all of them. That table furnishes V, J and clone size, whereas the DNA furnished D and trimming. This table holds around 190,000 clones, roughly 90% found once. Germline lookup yields CDR1 SGHKS and CDR2 YYEKEE (reference sequence). The CDR3 is 14 amino acids. Germline trimming cut 4 bases from V and 5 bases from J; bases unmatched to any gene: 6. The sample consisted of peripheral blood. The rearrangement links TRBV5-5 to TRBJ2-3; TRBD1 matches at 8 bases. This sequence was found in a man aged 18 to 29 with active or convalescent COVID-19. CDR3 amino acids: CASSRTGLRDTQYF. The CDR3, as DNA: TGTGCCAGCAGCCGGACAGGGTTGAGAGATACGCAGTATTTT.